The next 16 T cell receptor beta chains were all read from a single sample in a study of blood T cell repertoires in COVID-19. The repertoire was sequenced with immunoSEQ multiplex PCR; TCRdb's copy has only in-frame clones and lacks some. Of approximately 200,000 clones listed, 84% are singletons. The sample taken for sequencing was PBMCs or T cells enriched from blood (not recorded which). These receptors were taken from a woman under 40 who had recovered from COVID-19.

The CDR3: CATSDRGKGTDTQYF. CDR3 DNA: TGTGCCACCAGTGATCGGGGGAAGGGCACAGATACGCAGTATTTT. The chain has TRBV24-1 and TRBJ2-3, with D perhaps TRBD2 (6 bases). Germline V gene lookup returns CDR1 KGHDR and CDR2 SFDVKD. The ends were cut back, 3 bases at V and 1 base at J, with 10 bases in the middle. The CDR3 extends over 15 amino acids.

This chain joins TRBV5-8 and TRBJ1-1, with 8 nucleotides matching TRBD1. The CDR3 contains 12 residues. Germline lookup yields CDR1 SGHTS and CDR2 YDEGEE. Trimming at V came to 9 bases and at J to 5 bases, leaving 6 bases not matched to a gene. Here the CDR3 reads CATTQGVTEAFF. The CDR3, as DNA: TGTGCCACCACACAGGGGGTTACTGAAGCTTTCTTT.

The chain is built from TRBV28 and TRBJ1-6; D not certain. The germline V and J ends were trimmed by 3 bases and 2 bases, with 17 bases remaining between them. The CDR3 sequence is 18 residues long. Germline V gene data show CDR1 as MDHEN and CDR2 as SYDVKM. The CDR3 DNA follows: TGTGCCAGCAGTTTTAGCTCGTCCTTAAGGACCTATAATTCACCCCTCCACTTT. It yields the protein CASSFSSSLRTYNSPLHF.

This clone was recorded only once. J is TRBJ1-3 and V is TRBV19, with 7 positions matching TRBD1. With V trimmed by 6 bases and J by 4 bases, 12 bases remained unmatched. Germline CDR1 reads LNHDA; CDR2 reads SQIVND (reference sequence). There are 16 residues in the CDR3. The CDR3 here is CASRSGDRVKGNTIYF. The DNA for the CDR3 is TGTGCCAGTAGGTCCGGAGACAGGGTGAAAGGAAACACCATATATTTT.

V and J are TRBV29-1 and TRBJ1-1; no firm D call. Trimming pared 7 bases from V and 5 bases from J, leaving 14 bases between. In germline, CDR1 is SQVTM, CDR2 ANQGSEA. The CDR3 runs to 12 residues. The CDR3 nucleotides read TGCAGCGAAAGACTGGGAGTTACTGAAGCTTTCTTT. Protein sequence: CSERLGVTEAFF.

The chain couples TRBV18 to TRBJ1-6; D call uncertain. This CDR3 has 14 residues. Germline CDR1 KGHSH, CDR2 LQKENI. The V end was cut by 5 bases, the J end by 4 bases, with 9 bases between. The CDR3 region has the DNA TGTGCCAGCTCATCGGGAGTTTATAATTCACCCCTCCACTTT. Encoded protein: CASSSGVYNSPLHF.

The chain joins TRBV24-1 to TRBJ2-3; TRBD2 matches at 16 bases. V lost 2 bases to trimming and J lost 0 bases; unmatched junction nucleotides: 1. In germline, CDR1 is KGHDR, CDR2 SFDVKD. The CDR3 is made up of 18 amino acids. The CDR3 DNA reads TGTGCCACCAGTGATTCGGGACTAGCGGGAGGGAGCACAGATACGCAGTATTTT. This codes for CATSDSGLAGGSTDTQYF.

This chain joins TRBV19 and TRBJ2-2; D is unclear. V lost 5 bases, J lost 5 bases, and 12 bases lay in between. Germline V gene data show CDR1 as LNHDA and CDR2 as SQIVND (reference sequence). The CDR3 has 14 residues. The CDR3 nucleotides are TGTGCCAGTAGTGCCCGACATTGGACCGGGGAGCTGTTTTTT. This translates into CASSARHWTGELFF.

The table lists this clone with a count of one. The chain couples TRBV12-5 to TRBJ2-7; 10 bases align to TRBD2. Germline assignment: CDR1 LGHNT and CDR2 FRNRAP. V lost 6 bases, J lost 4 bases, and 12 bases stayed unmatched. The CDR3 extends over 16 amino acids. The CDR3 reads CASGTVMASGSYEQYF. CDR3 in DNA: TGTGCTAGTGGAACTGTTATGGCTAGCGGGAGTTACGAGCAGTACTTC.

A note on this clone: The likely explanation is a read error, given a far larger clone one base away. The V gene is TRBV7-9, the J gene TRBJ1-1, with TRBD1 matching over 8 bases. Germline loops: CDR1 SEHNR, CDR2 FQNEAQ (reference sequence). V gave up 2 bases and J gave up 4 bases; unmatched junction bases: 0. The CDR3 contains 13 residues. The CDR3 DNA follows: TGTGCCAGCAGCTTAACAGGGGGCACTGAAGCTTTCTTT. It translates to CASSLTGGTEAFF.

The chain links TRBV10-3 to TRBJ2-3; TRBD2 matches at 14 bases. CDR3 length equals 15 residues. V lost 2 bases, J lost 5 bases, and 0 bases stayed unmatched. Germline V gene data show CDR1 as ENHRY and CDR2 as SYGVKD. In DNA form, the CDR3 reads TGTGCCATCAGTGAGGGACTAGCGGGGGGAGATACGCAGTATTTT. Residues: CAISEGLAGGDTQYF.

The chain links TRBV11-2 to TRBJ1-5; 10 bases agree with TRBD1. The germline V gene encodes CDR1 SGHAT and CDR2 FQNNGV. The V and J ends lost 5 bases and 1 base, in that order; junction bases with no gene match: 2. The CDR3 has 15 residues. CDR3 in DNA: TGTGCCAGCAGCCCGGGACAGGGGAGCAATCAGCCCCAGCATTTT. It yields the protein CASSPGQGSNQPQHF.

The chain has TRBV29-1 and TRBJ2-2, with TRBD1 matching over 10 bases. The CDR3 loop spans 16 amino acids. Germline lookup yields CDR1 SQVTM and CDR2 ANQGSEA. After removal of 0 bases from V and 3 bases from J, the junction contained 4 bases not matched to a gene. The CDR3 nucleotides are TGCAGCGTTGAAGAAGGTGGGACAGGGGACACCGGGGAGCTGTTTTTT. This encodes CSVEEGGTGDTGELFF.

The V and J genes are TRBV7-6 and TRBJ2-1, with D possibly TRBD2 on 6 matching bases. CDR3 length: 13 residues. Trimming shortened V by 9 bases and J by 7 bases, and 16 bases separated the two germline ends. The germline gives CDR1 SGHVS, CDR2 FNYEAQ. The CDR3 coding sequence is TGTGCCAGTGGATCGGGAGTGGGAAATGAGCAGTTCTTC. It is translated as CASGSGVGNEQFF. Full variable domain (rest looked up from reference TRBV7-6 and TRBJ2-1): GAGVSQSPRYKVTKRGQDVALRCDPISGHVSLYWYRQALGQGPEFLTYFNYEAQQDKSGLPNDRFSAERPEGSISTLTIQRTEQRDSAMYRCASGSGVGNEQFFGPGTRLTVL.

This clone was picked up one time. The chain links TRBV9 to TRBJ1-1, with TRBD1 matching 8 bases. Losses at the gene ends were 4 bases for V and 9 bases for J; bases not matched to a gene: 11. This CDR3 contains 14 residues. Germline CDR1 is SGDLS and CDR2 is YYNGEE. CDR3 nucleotide sequence: TGTGCCAGCAGCCCCCAGAGGGGCAGGGGGCAAGCTTTCTTT. This sequence encodes CASSPQRGRGQAFF.

CDR3 sequence: CAWSVNSYEQYF. The CDR3 DNA follows: TGTGCCTGGAGTGTAAACAGCTACGAGCAGTACTTC. The chain joins TRBV30 to TRBJ2-7; the D is unclear. This CDR3 has 12 residues. V lost 0 bases, J lost 3 bases, and 6 bases lay in between. The V gene's germline CDR1 is GTSNPN and CDR2 SVGIG (reference sequence).